This T cell receptor (beta chain) was retrieved from a study of T cells in Graves' hyperthyroidism and ophthalmopathy. Study-level findings and limits: Ophthalmopathy was identified by the model a median about six months ahead of onset. Blood held most thyroid clonotypes expanded above 0.001 frequency.

This clonotype appeared many times. The antigen is undetermined. J was trimmed by 5 bases and V by 3 bases; bases with no gene match: 7. The germline CDR1 and CDR2 sequences are KGHSH and LQKENI. The CDR3 loop spans 17 amino acids. Inclusion characteristics of ophthalmopathy patients comprised a Clinical Activity Score of at least 3, a NOSPECS grade of at least 4, and duration under 3 months. About 10 ml fresh peripheral blood yielded the PBMCs. Template material for amplifying TCR beta CDR3 regions consisted of RNA transcripts. During a first-round RT-PCR of the TCR CDR3, the HTBI primer set was used. TCRdb used MiXCR to reprocess the multiplex PCR reads, holding one entry per CDR3 protein. The sample shows 500,000 to 650,000 distinct CDR3 sequences, approximately 14% of them seen only once.

Source material: blood. The J gene is TRBJ2-5, the V gene TRBV18; 15 bases align to TRBD2. This TCR was recovered from a woman between 50 and 59 years old with Graves' ophthalmopathy. This chain's CDR3 is CASSPGLAGGYEETQYF. The CDR3 DNA follows: TGTGCCAGCTCACCGGGACTAGCGGGAGGTTACGAGGAGACCCAGTACTTC.